The rows below give T cell receptor beta chains drawn from one sample of a study of T cell repertoires in cytomegalovirus infection. TCRdb re-derived calls from the reads in MiXCR, one entry per CDR3 protein. This table has tens of thousands of distinct CDR3 sequences, 3% to 4.5% appearing once. The specimen sequenced was PBMCs. Receptors were obtained from a human donor in good health (CMV status not recorded). Some clones in this sample may be carry-over from other donors' samples. Each CDR3 is given with its conserved first and last residue. D genes are given only for firm matches. Each size is how often the clone was seen (once, few, many) or a class if it is expanded.

CDR3 DNA: TGTGCCAGCAGTACTACGATTAGGGCTGGGGCCAACGTCCTGACTTTC; CDR3 protein: CASSTTIRAGANVLTF; V gene: TRBV28; J gene: TRBJ2-6; clone size: few; D gene: -
CDR3 DNA: TGTGCCAGCAGTCGATTGATGAACACTGAAGCTTTCTTT; CDR3 protein: CASSRLMNTEAFF; V gene: TRBV28; J gene: TRBJ1-1; clone size: many; D gene: -
CDR3 DNA: TGTGCCAGCAGCTTAACAGCGACAGGGGGCACTGAAGCTTTCTTT; CDR3 protein: CASSLTATGGTEAFF; V gene: TRBV7-2; J gene: TRBJ1-1; clone size: many; D gene: TRBD1
CDR3 DNA: TGTGCCAGCAGCCTCAGACTAGCGGGAGGGCAAGAGACCCAGTACTTC; CDR3 protein: CASSLRLAGGQETQYF; V gene: TRBV7-9; J gene: TRBJ2-5; clone size: many; D gene: TRBD2
CDR3 DNA: TGTGCCAGCAGTAACGGGACCCCGAATGAAAAACTGTTTTTT; CDR3 protein: CASSNGTPNEKLFF; V gene: TRBV6-5; J gene: TRBJ1-4; clone size: many; D gene: -
CDR3 DNA: TGTGCCAGCCAGAGCGGGCCCTCCTACGAGCAGTACTTC; CDR3 protein: CASQSGPSYEQYF; V gene: TRBV6-6; J gene: TRBJ2-7; clone size: many; D gene: -
CDR3 DNA: TGTGCCATCAGTGAAGAACCGGTGGTGGATGAGCAGTTCTTC; CDR3 protein: CAISEEPVVDEQFF; V gene: TRBV10-3; J gene: TRBJ2-1; clone size: many; D gene: -
CDR3 DNA: TGTGCCAGCAGCTTGGACAGCTATGGCTACACCTTC; CDR3 protein: CASSLDSYGYTF; V gene: TRBV7-2; J gene: TRBJ1-2; clone size: many; D gene: -
CDR3 DNA: TGTGCCAGCAGCCCCCTTTCTAGCGTCTTGCGCCACGAGCAGTACTTC; CDR3 protein: CASSPLSSVLRHEQYF; V gene: TRBV7-3; J gene: TRBJ2-7; clone size: many; D gene: -
CDR3 DNA: TGTGCCAGCGGGCGGACCCTCGCCTACAATGAGCAGTTCTTC; CDR3 protein: CASGRTLAYNEQFF; V gene: TRBV27; J gene: TRBJ2-1; clone size: many; D gene: -
CDR3 DNA: TGTGCCAGCAGCTTAACATGGAGAGAGACCCAGTACTTC; CDR3 protein: CASSLTWRETQYF; V gene: TRBV7-2; J gene: TRBJ2-5; clone size: many; D gene: -
CDR3 DNA: TGTGCCAGCAGCCCCATAGCGCCTGGCACAGATACGCAGTATTTT; CDR3 protein: CASSPIAPGTDTQYF; V gene: TRBV28; J gene: TRBJ2-3; clone size: once; D gene: -
CDR3 DNA: TGTGCCAGCTCTCTGATATGGCAGGCGGAGGGAAAACTGTTTTTT; CDR3 protein: CASSLIWQAEGKLFF; V gene: TRBV7-2; J gene: TRBJ1-4; clone size: many; D gene: -
CDR3 DNA: TGTGCCAGCAGCATTGGCGCCGGCTCCTACAATGAGCAGTTCTTC; CDR3 protein: CASSIGAGSYNEQFF; V gene: TRBV7-2; J gene: TRBJ2-1; clone size: large; D gene: -
CDR3 DNA: TGCGCCAGCAGCCCTAATCCGGGACACAGCACTGAAGCTTTCTTT; CDR3 protein: CASSPNPGHSTEAFF; V gene: TRBV5-1; J gene: TRBJ1-1; clone size: many; D gene: -
CDR3 DNA: TGTGCCAGCAGCTTAAGACAGGGGAAGGATACGCAGTATTTT; CDR3 protein: CASSLRQGKDTQYF; V gene: TRBV7-3; J gene: TRBJ2-3; clone size: many; D gene: TRBD1